This T cell receptor beta chain derives from a study of T cell repertoires in urothelial bladder cancer. Overall study: Resected lesion stages: three cT0, three cTa, three cT1, three cT2+.

By proportion, this clone is medium-sized. Its antigen is still unknown. This CDR3 is built from 17 residues. Unmatched junction bases numbered 14, after V lost 3 bases and J lost 7 bases. Germline V gene lookup returns CDR1 SGHRS and CDR2 YFSETQ. Findings and limits, study-wide: A single clone reached about 2% in benign versus up to roughly 15% in carcinoma. Carcinoma specimens had fewer T cells than benign specimens. Benign specimens had a median roughly 12% infiltrating lymphocyte percentage.

Sequencing was performed with immunoSEQ multiplex PCR; in TCRdb, only in-frame clones are kept and a portion is missing. This sample carries about 9,000 clones, around 58% of them seen once, and the ten largest clones take approximately 30%. Sequenced material: tumor-infiltrating cells from bladder cancer. The chain has TRBV5-1 and TRBJ2-1, with 9 nucleotides matching TRBD2. This TCR derives from a human donor with urothelial carcinoma. CDR3 sequence: CASSYVSGTSFRNEQFF. Here the CDR3 DNA reads TGCGCCAGCAGCTACGTCTCCGGGACTAGCTTTCGTAATGAGCAGTTCTTC.